A selection of T cell receptor beta chains follows, all from one sample in a study of cytomegalovirus exposure and HLA in healthy donors. The repertoire was sequenced with immunoSEQ multiplex PCR; TCRdb's copy has only in-frame clones and lacks some. The table includes 100,000 to 150,000 clones, 75% detected once. Sequenced sample: PBMCs. These receptors all come from a woman in her forties in good health and CMV-seropositive. Each CDR3 is given with its conserved first and last residue. The order of the fields is J gene, V gene, clone size, D gene, CDR3 length, CDR3 protein, CDR3 DNA. D genes are given only for firm matches. Some rows have no size entry. The others give once, few or many, or a class for an expanded clone.

TRBJ1-5 TRBV30 . . 14 CAWRGGALNQPQHF TGTGCCTGGAGAGGGGGTGCCCTCAATCAGCCCCAGCATTTT
TRBJ2-7 TRBV9 . TRBD1 15 CASSLRDRPVYEQYF TGTGCCAGCAGCCTCAGGGACAGGCCGGTCTACGAGCAGTACTTC
TRBJ1-1 TRBV30 once . 16 CACPYVGHQGNTEAFF TGTGCCTGTCCATATGTGGGACACCAAGGCAACACTGAAGCTTTCTTT
TRBJ1-2 TRBV28 once TRBD1 16 CASSFTGTGFIYGYTF TGTGCCAGCAGTTTTACCGGGACAGGATTCATCTATGGCTACACCTTC
TRBJ2-6 TRBV28 . TRBD1 21 CASSIKDRGQGAASGANVLTF TGTGCCAGCAGTATCAAAGACCGGGGACAGGGGGCCGCCTCTGGGGCCAACGTCCTGACTTTC
TRBJ1-2 TRBV6-6 . TRBD1 14 CASSYVQGGYGYTF TGTGCCAGCAGTTATGTACAGGGGGGTTATGGCTACACCTTC
TRBJ2-7 TRBV6-1 . . 15 CASSVTGYGKGEQYF TGTGCCAGCAGTGTAACGGGTTACGGGAAAGGCGAGCAGTACTTC
TRBJ2-3 TRBV2 . . 16 CASSLTLARGTDTQYF TGTGCCAGCAGTCTTACTTTAGCCCGCGGCACAGATACGCAGTATTTT
TRBJ2-1 TRBV5-4 . TRBD1 16 CASSLPGTGGLGEQFF TGTGCCAGCAGCTTGCCAGGGACAGGGGGCTTGGGTGAGCAGTTCTTC
TRBJ2-7 TRBV6-1 . . 14 CASSEAGDPYEQYF TGTGCCAGCAGTGAGGCAGGGGACCCCTACGAGCAGTACTTC
TRBJ2-5 TRBV5-6 . . 14 CASSLLERGETQYF TGTGCCAGCAGCTTGTTAGAGAGGGGGGAGACCCAGTACTTC
TRBJ2-5 TRBV5-1 . TRBD2 15 CASSTRLATKETQYF TGCGCCAGCAGCACCCGACTAGCGACCAAAGAGACCCAGTACTTC
TRBJ2-7 TRBV7-9 . TRBD2 14 CASSPGLGLYEQYF TGTGCCAGCAGCCCGGGACTAGGGCTCTACGAGCAGTACTTC
TRBJ2-7 TRBV6-1 . TRBD1 17 CASSGSWGQRGRFEQYF TGTGCCAGCAGTGGCTCTTGGGGACAGAGAGGGCGTTTCGAGCAGTACTTC
TRBJ2-7 TRBV29-1 once . 12 CSVGGSSYEQYF TGCAGCGTTGGAGGGAGCTCCTACGAGCAGTACTTC
TRBJ2-3 TRBV11-3 . . 16 CASSFRGGSSTDTQYF TGTGCCAGCAGCTTTAGGGGGGGCTCTAGCACAGATACGCAGTATTTT
TRBJ1-3 TRBV19 few . 15 CASSRKDSSGNTIYF TGTGCCAGTAGTAGGAAGGACAGCTCTGGAAACACCATATATTTT
TRBJ1-1 TRBV30 . . 11 CKGEMNTEAFF TGCAAGGGGGAGATGAACACTGAAGCTTTCTTT
TRBJ2-1 TRBV5-1 . TRBD1 15 CASSLPGQGANEQFF TGCGCCAGCAGCTTGCCGGGACAGGGGGCTAATGAGCAGTTCTTC
TRBJ1-1 TRBV19 . . 13 CASTVRNARGAFF TGTGCCAGTACGGTGCGCAACGCGAGGGGGGCTTTCTTT
TRBJ1-5 TRBV21-1 . . 17 CASSNGRTPTRNQPQHF TGTGCCAGCAGCAATGGGAGGACACCTACGCGCAATCAGCCCCAGCATTTT
TRBJ1-5 TRBV30 . TRBD1 13 CALTGGSNQPQHF TGTGCCTTGACAGGGGGAAGCAATCAGCCCCAGCATTTT